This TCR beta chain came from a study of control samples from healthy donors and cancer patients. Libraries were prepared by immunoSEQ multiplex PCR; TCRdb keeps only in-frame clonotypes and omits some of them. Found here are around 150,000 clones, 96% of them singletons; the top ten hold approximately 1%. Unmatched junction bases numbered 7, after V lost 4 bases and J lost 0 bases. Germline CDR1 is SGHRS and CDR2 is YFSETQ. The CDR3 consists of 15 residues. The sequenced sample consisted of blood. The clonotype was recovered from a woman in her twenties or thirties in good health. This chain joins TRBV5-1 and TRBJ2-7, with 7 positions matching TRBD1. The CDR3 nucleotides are TGCGCCAGCAGCGGGACAGCCGACCGCTCCTACGAGCAGTACTTC. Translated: CASSGTADRSYEQYF.